A selection of T cell receptor beta chains follows, all from one sample in a study of T cell repertoires in cytomegalovirus infection. Antigens for these TCRs are unknown. TCRdb analysed the reads with MiXCR anew, one entry per CDR3 protein. The data contain more than 95,000 distinct CDR3 sequences, more than 25% of them singletons. Material: CD8+ T cells from cultured PBMCs, obtained from culture after CMV antigen stimulation. The origin of the receptors is a human donor in good health (CMV status not recorded). Some clones in this sample may be carry-over from other donors' samples. Each CDR3 is given with its conserved first and last residue. A D gene is named only where the DNA matches it firmly. The size of a clone is reported for some rows only, either as once, few or many, or as a class for expanded clones.

size,J,V,D,CDR3,DNA
many,TRBJ1-5,TRBV15,.,CATSQSRGNQPQHF,TGTGCCACCAGCCAGTCCCGAGGCAATCAGCCCCAGCATTTT
.,TRBJ2-1,TRBV19,.,CASSIFHSGNEQFF,TGTGCCAGTAGTATTTTCCATAGTGGGAATGAGCAGTTCTTC
many,TRBJ2-1,TRBV7-6,TRBD1,CASSYEQGSPINEQFF,TGTGCCAGCAGCTACGAACAGGGGTCACCGATAAATGAGCAGTTCTTC
.,TRBJ2-3,TRBV11-3,.,CASSLDGRVSTDTQYF,TGTGCCAGCAGCTTAGATGGTCGCGTCAGCACAGATACGCAGTATTTT
few,TRBJ1-5,TRBV6-1,.,CASSVSGSQPQHF,TGTGCCAGCAGTGTTTCAGGGAGTCAGCCCCAGCATTTT
.,TRBJ1-1,TRBV4-1,.,CASSQDGGGNTEAFF,TGCGCCAGCAGCCAAGATGGTGGGGGGAACACTGAAGCTTTCTTT
.,TRBJ1-2,TRBV6-2/TRBV6-3,.,CASSLGDTDSTNYGYTF,TGTGCCAGCAGTTTAGGGGACACCGATTCTACTAACTATGGCTACACCTTC
.,TRBJ2-3,TRBV27,TRBD1,CASSSTGGVADTQYF,TGTGCCAGCTCATCAACAGGGGGCGTCGCAGATACGCAGTATTTT
many,TRBJ1-4,TRBV7-2,.,CASSSDAPATNEKLFF,TGTGCCAGCAGCTCGGACGCACCCGCAACTAATGAAAAACTGTTTTTT
.,TRBJ2-3,TRBV7-2,.,CASSFAGSTDTQYF,TGTGCCAGCAGCTTTGCCGGGAGCACAGATACGCAGTATTTT
few,TRBJ1-2,TRBV6-8,.,CASSYSLGAAVNYGYTF,TGTGCCAGCAGTTACTCTCTCGGGGCAGCCGTTAACTATGGCTACACCTTC
.,TRBJ1-2,TRBV6-6,TRBD1,CASSLGQILYGYTF,TGTGCCAGCAGTTTGGGACAGATTCTCTATGGCTACACCTTC
.,TRBJ1-3,TRBV12-3/TRBV12-4,.,CASSFTASSGNTIYF,TGTGCCAGCAGTTTCACAGCTAGCTCTGGAAACACCATATATTTT
few,TRBJ2-1,TRBV6-5,.,CASSFQEHNEQFF,TGTGCCAGCAGTTTCCAGGAACACAATGAGCAGTTCTTC
.,TRBJ2-7,TRBV7-2,.,CASSLVYRGSYEQYF,TGTGCCAGCAGCTTAGTATATCGGGGCTCCTACGAGCAGTACTTC
.,TRBJ2-2,TRBV6-6,.,CASQDREGTGELFF,TGTGCCAGCCAGGACAGGGAGGGAACCGGGGAGCTGTTTTTT
few,TRBJ1-2,TRBV7-9,TRBD1,CASYSPDRHNYGYTF,TGTGCCAGCTACTCCCCGGACAGGCATAACTATGGCTACACCTTC
few,TRBJ2-6,TRBV6-6,TRBD1,CASSTAGTGVSGANVLTF,TGTGCCAGCAGTACGGCCGGGACAGGGGTTTCTGGGGCCAACGTCCTGACTTTC
.,TRBJ2-5,TRBV4-1,TRBD2,CASSQDPPAGGPTETQYF,TGCGCCAGCAGCCAAGATCCCCCAGCGGGGGGCCCCACAGAGACCCAGTACTTC
once,TRBJ1-2,TRBV7-8,TRBD1,CASNAKPGTGAFYGYGYTF,TGTGCCAGCAACGCCAAACCCGGGACAGGGGCTTTCTACGGCTATGGCTACACCTTC
.,TRBJ2-3,TRBV4-3,TRBD2,CASSQELGGGTDTQYF,TGCGCCAGCAGCCAAGAGCTCGGGGGGGGCACAGATACGCAGTATTTT
.,TRBJ2-1,TRBV27,TRBD1,CASSTPDRPNNEQFF,TGTGCCAGCAGTACCCCGGACAGGCCCAACAATGAGCAGTTCTTC
.,TRBJ2-2,TRBV2,.,CATTGTHPGELFF,TGTGCCACTACCGGGACTCACCCCGGGGAGCTGTTTTTT
many,TRBJ1-3,TRBV20-1,TRBD1,CSAKDRGSGNTIYF,TGCAGTGCGAAGGACAGGGGATCTGGAAACACCATATATTTT
.,TRBJ2-7,TRBV13,.,CASSTGFGSYEQYF,TGTGCCAGCAGTACAGGTTTTGGTTCCTACGAGCAGTACTTC
.,TRBJ1-4,TRBV19,.,CASSMLGANEKLFF,TGTGCCAGTAGTATGTTGGGGGCTAATGAAAAACTGTTTTTT
.,TRBJ1-2,TRBV12-3/TRBV12-4,.,CASTLEGGAYGYTF,TGTGCCAGCACCCTAGAGGGCGGAGCCTATGGCTACACCTTC
many,TRBJ2-1,TRBV6-2/TRBV6-3,.,CASSSQDRAYNEQFF,TGTGCCAGCAGTTCACAGGATCGGGCCTACAATGAGCAGTTCTTC
.,TRBJ2-7,TRBV5-6,.,CASSLGMGAPIRADEQYF,TGTGCCAGCAGCTTGGGGATGGGGGCCCCGATCAGAGCGGACGAGCAGTACTTC
few,TRBJ1-5,TRBV4-3,.,CASSQVAMDQPQHF,TGCGCCAGCAGCCAAGTCGCAATGGATCAGCCCCAGCATTTT
many,TRBJ1-5,TRBV20-1,.,CSARDMTDTDQPQHF,TGCAGTGCTAGAGATATGACGGACACGGATCAGCCCCAGCATTTT
.,TRBJ2-3,TRBV20-1,.,CSARDSGRDTDTQYF,TGCAGTGCTAGAGATTCAGGCAGGGACACAGATACGCAGTATTTT
few,TRBJ2-1,TRBV7-6,.,CASSTDGGRYNEQFF,TGTGCCAGCAGCACAGACGGGGGGCGCTACAATGAGCAGTTCTTC
few,TRBJ1-1,TRBV7-9,TRBD1,CASSDPTTGGGNTEAFF,TGTGCCAGCAGCGACCCAACCACAGGGGGCGGGAACACTGAAGCTTTCTTT
few,TRBJ2-7,TRBV10-3,TRBD1,CAISPGQGYEQYF,TGTGCCATCAGTCCGGGACAGGGCTACGAGCAGTACTTC